The 21 T cell receptor beta chains below come from one sample, sequenced in a study of brain T cells in children with intractable seizures. Data came from immunoSEQ multiplex PCR; TCRdb stores just in-frame clones and leaves some out. Among around 80,000 clones listed, around 91% were seen once. Material: peripheral blood, obtained at surgery. Every receptor here comes from a girl aged 2-15 years with Rasmussen encephalitis and intractable seizures.

The sample holds one count of this clone. The rearrangement uses TRBV6-4 and TRBJ2-1; no firm D call. Germline V gives CDR1 MRHNA, CDR2 SNTAGT. This CDR3 is 13 amino acids long. The V end lost 4 bases, the J end lost 0 bases, and 4 bases lay between the germline ends. In nucleotides, the CDR3 is TGTGCCAGCAGTGTTGGCTCCTACAATGAGCAGTTCTTC. Its translation: CASSVGSYNEQFF.

V is TRBV11-2 and J is TRBJ2-7; maybe TRBD2 (6 bases). Looked up from germline, CDR1 is SGHAT and CDR2 is FQNNGV. The CDR3 is 15 amino acids. With 6 bases removed from V and 2 bases from J, the gap between germline ends came to 17 bases. The CDR3 sequence is CASRRSGTQTYEQYF. Here the CDR3 DNA reads TGTGCCAGCAGGCGATCCGGGACTCAAACCTACGAGCAGTACTTC.

The V and J genes are TRBV2 and TRBJ1-1, with D tentatively TRBD1 (6 bases). V was cut by 5 bases and J by 1 base, with 8 bases left in between. The length of the CDR3 is 13 residues. The germline V gene encodes CDR1 SNHLY and CDR2 FYNNEI. Here the CDR3 DNA reads TGTGCCAGCAGTATGACAGGGAACACTGAAGCTTTCTTT. It is translated as CASSMTGNTEAFF.

DNA of the CDR3: TGTGCCAGCAGTGAACCGAACGGGGGGGTGTACGAGCAGTACTTC. Translation: CASSEPNGGVYEQYF. V is TRBV6-1 and J is TRBJ2-7; 8 nucleotides align to TRBD2. The V and J ends lost 2 bases and 4 bases, in that order; junction bases with no gene match: 7. The V gene's germline CDR1 is MNHNS and CDR2 SASEGT. CDR3 length: 15 amino acids.

The chain employs TRBV6-1 and TRBJ1-4, with TRBD1 matching over 7 bases. Losses at the gene ends were 1 base for V and 8 bases for J; bases not matched to a gene: 7. The length of the CDR3 is 15 residues. Per the germline V gene, CDR1 is MNHNS and CDR2 is SASEGT. The CDR3 protein is CASSEVQGVREKLFF. Written as DNA, the CDR3 is TGTGCCAGCAGTGAAGTTCAGGGGGTAAGGGAAAAACTGTTTTTT.

V usage is TRBV3-1 (or the pseudogene TRBV3-2) and J usage is TRBJ2-2; D possibly uses TRBD1 or TRBD2 (5 bases each). CDR1 and CDR2 from the germline V gene are LGHDT and YNNKEL (reference sequence). V was shortened by 2 bases and J by 7 bases, with 14 bases between the two germline ends. This CDR3 is built from 15 residues. The chain's CDR3 is CASSQSAQAGGELFF. DNA for the CDR3: TGTGCCAGCAGCCAATCCGCACAGGCGGGCGGGGAGCTGTTTTTT.

The rearrangement links TRBV28 to TRBJ2-7; D not resolved. Trimming removed 2 bases from V and 5 bases from J, with 13 bases in between. CDR3 length: 14 amino acids. The germline V gene encodes CDR1 MDHEN and CDR2 SYDVKM. In DNA, the CDR3 is TGTGCCAGCAGTTTACTCGGTGCAGGTGACGAGCAGTACTTC. It encodes CASSLLGAGDEQYF.

This sequence joins TRBV28 and TRBJ2-1; 12 nucleotides match TRBD2. There are 14 residues in the CDR3. J gave up 7 bases and V 11 bases, and 9 bases lay outside the gene matches. The V gene's germline CDR1 is MDHEN and CDR2 SYDVKM. The CDR3 DNA reads TGTGCCGCCAGCCTAGCGGGGGGGCCGAATGAGCAGTTCTTC. Amino acid sequence: CAASLAGGPNEQFF.

The chain carries TRBV19 and TRBJ1-6; D may be TRBD1 (5 bases). The length of the CDR3 is 14 residues. Per germline, CDR1 LNHDA and CDR2 SQIVND (reference sequence). V was trimmed by 4 bases and J by 9 bases, leaving 13 bases between them. The CDR3 region has the DNA TGTGCCAGTAGTACCCTTGGCGGGGGTTCACCCCTCCACTTT. It yields the protein CASSTLGGGSPLHF.

This chain links TRBV7-2 with TRBJ1-3, with TRBD1 matching 7 bases. J gave up 0 bases and V 4 bases, and 9 bases lay outside the gene matches. CDR3 length equals 17 residues. CDR1 and CDR2 from the germline V gene are SGHTA and FQGNSA. Here the CDR3 DNA reads TGTGCCAGCAGCTCACAGGGGAGGGAGGGCTCTGGAAACACCATATATTTT. As protein: CASSSQGREGSGNTIYF.

The gene calls are TRBV2 and TRBJ1-6; D unclear. V lost 1 base to trimming and J lost 10 bases, with 14 bases between them. The CDR3 extends over 15 amino acids. In germline, CDR1 is SNHLY, CDR2 FYNNEI. The CDR3: CASSEGRLTGSPLHF. The CDR3 DNA follows: TGTGCCAGCAGTGAAGGGCGACTGACCGGCTCACCCCTCCACTTT.

The rearrangement links TRBV30 to TRBJ1-1, with D uncertain. This CDR3 is built from 11 residues. Germline CDR1 GTSNPN, CDR2 SVGIG (reference sequence). Trimming stripped 0 bases from V and 7 bases from J, with 6 bases between. The CDR3 loop reads CAWSVRLEAFF. Here the CDR3 DNA reads TGTGCCTGGAGTGTACGGCTTGAAGCTTTCTTT.

The chain links TRBV7-6 to TRBJ2-1; weak D call: TRBD2 (6 bases). With 5 bases removed from V and 8 bases from J, the gap between germline ends came to 19 bases. The CDR3 contains 15 residues. Germline-derived CDR1 and CDR2 are SGHVS and FNYEAQ. CDR3 region: CASSAEPRLGHEQFF. The CDR3 nucleotides read TGTGCCAGCAGCGCAGAACCTCGACTAGGCCATGAGCAGTTCTTC.

This chain joins TRBV19 and TRBJ2-3; 11 nucleotides agree with TRBD2. Germline CDR1 is LNHDA and CDR2 is SQIVND (reference sequence). The CDR3 contains 15 residues. With V trimmed by 2 bases and J by 6 bases, 4 bases remained unmatched. The CDR3 region has the DNA TGTGCCAGTAGTATAACTAGCGGGGGAGGGGATACGCAGTATTTT. Translated: CASSITSGGGDTQYF.

The chain combines TRBV15 with TRBJ2-1; D not certain. The CDR3 spans 12 residues. The V and J ends lost 2 bases and 7 bases respectively, with 6 bases between them. Germline V lookup: CDR1 LNHNV, CDR2 YYDKDF (reference sequence). CDR3 residues: CATSRNKNEQFF. As DNA, the CDR3 is TGTGCCACCAGCAGAAATAAAAATGAGCAGTTCTTC.

The J gene is TRBJ1-4, the V gene TRBV28; D unresolved. There are 18 residues in the CDR3. Per germline, CDR1 MDHEN and CDR2 SYDVKM. V lost 2 bases, J lost 1 base, and 17 bases lay in between. CDR3 residues: CASSLPHTKGGTNEKLFF. The CDR3, as DNA: TGTGCCAGCAGTTTACCCCACACGAAAGGAGGAACTAATGAAAAACTGTTTTTT.

This chain joins TRBV9 and TRBJ2-1; 8 bases align to TRBD2. The CDR3 sequence is 15 residues long. In germline, CDR1 is SGDLS, CDR2 YYNGEE. With V trimmed by 0 bases and J by 5 bases, 4 bases remained unmatched. For the CDR3, the DNA is TGTGCCAGCAGCGTAGGCGGGGGGTTAAACAATGAGCAGTTCTTC. It is translated as CASSVGGGLNNEQFF. Drawing the rest from reference TRBV9 and TRBJ2-1, the complete variable domain is DSGVTQTPKHLITATGQRVTLRCSPRSGDLSVYWYQQSLDQGLQFLIQYYNGEERAKGNILERFSAQQFPDLHSELNLSSLELGDSALYFCASSVGGGLNNEQFFGPGTRLTVL.

The rearrangement links TRBV29-1 to TRBJ2-1; TRBD2 agrees at 7 bases. The CDR3 contains 13 residues. Trimming took 6 bases from V and 4 from J; bases not matched to a gene: 6. Looked up from germline, CDR1 is SQVTM and CDR2 is ANQGSEA. CDR3 DNA: TGCAGCGTGGGTGGGAGGGCTTACAATGAGCAGTTCTTC. Translated, it gives CSVGGRAYNEQFF.

The V and J genes are TRBV27 and TRBJ1-1; TRBD1 matches 7 bases. Per germline, CDR1 MNHEY and CDR2 SMNVEV (reference sequence). This CDR3 has 14 amino acids. The J segment lost 5 bases and the V segment lost 5 bases, leaving 8 bases of the junction unmatched. CDR3: CASSTRQGGTEAFF. The CDR3 coding sequence is TGTGCCAGCAGTACCCGACAGGGAGGAACTGAAGCTTTCTTT.

This clone was counted a single time. This chain connects TRBV7-8 to TRBJ2-7; 7 bases match TRBD2. The V gene end was trimmed by 3 bases and the J gene end by 0 bases; junction bases not matched to a gene: 11. Germline V gives CDR1 SGHVS, CDR2 FQNEAQ. The CDR3 is 17 residues long. CDR3 DNA sequence: TGTGCCAGCAGCTTCTCCGGGACTACCTCCAGCTCCTACGAGCAGTACTTC. This encodes CASSFSGTTSSSYEQYF. The whole variable domain, filled in from reference TRBV7-8 and TRBJ2-7, reads GAGVSQSPRYKVAKRGQDVALRCDPISGHVSLFWYQQALGQGPEFLTYFQNEAQLDKSGLPSDRFFAERPEGSVSTLKIQRTQQEDSAVYLCASSFSGTTSSSYEQYFGPGTRLTVT.

The chain carries TRBV27 and TRBJ2-7; no clear D. Per germline, CDR1 MNHEY and CDR2 SMNVEV (reference sequence). CDR3 length equals 13 residues. V was clipped by 3 bases and J by 2 bases, with 8 bases between them. The DNA of the CDR3 is TGTGCCAGCAGTTTTTCCCAAACCTACGAGCAGTACTTC. As protein: CASSFSQTYEQYF.